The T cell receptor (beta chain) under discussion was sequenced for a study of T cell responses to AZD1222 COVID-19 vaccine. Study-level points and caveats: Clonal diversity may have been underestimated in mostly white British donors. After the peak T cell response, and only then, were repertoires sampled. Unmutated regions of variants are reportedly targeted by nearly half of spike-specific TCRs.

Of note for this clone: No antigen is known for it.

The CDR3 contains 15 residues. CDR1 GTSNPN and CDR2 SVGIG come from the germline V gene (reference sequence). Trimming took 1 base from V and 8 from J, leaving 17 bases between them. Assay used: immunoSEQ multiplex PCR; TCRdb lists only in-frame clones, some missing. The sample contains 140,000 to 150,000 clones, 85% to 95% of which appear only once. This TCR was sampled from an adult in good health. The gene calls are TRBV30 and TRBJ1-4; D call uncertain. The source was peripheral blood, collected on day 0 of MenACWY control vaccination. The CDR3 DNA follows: TGTGCCTGGAGTGCCAATAGGGTAATTGCGGAAAAACTGTTTTTT. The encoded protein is CAWSANRVIAEKLFF.